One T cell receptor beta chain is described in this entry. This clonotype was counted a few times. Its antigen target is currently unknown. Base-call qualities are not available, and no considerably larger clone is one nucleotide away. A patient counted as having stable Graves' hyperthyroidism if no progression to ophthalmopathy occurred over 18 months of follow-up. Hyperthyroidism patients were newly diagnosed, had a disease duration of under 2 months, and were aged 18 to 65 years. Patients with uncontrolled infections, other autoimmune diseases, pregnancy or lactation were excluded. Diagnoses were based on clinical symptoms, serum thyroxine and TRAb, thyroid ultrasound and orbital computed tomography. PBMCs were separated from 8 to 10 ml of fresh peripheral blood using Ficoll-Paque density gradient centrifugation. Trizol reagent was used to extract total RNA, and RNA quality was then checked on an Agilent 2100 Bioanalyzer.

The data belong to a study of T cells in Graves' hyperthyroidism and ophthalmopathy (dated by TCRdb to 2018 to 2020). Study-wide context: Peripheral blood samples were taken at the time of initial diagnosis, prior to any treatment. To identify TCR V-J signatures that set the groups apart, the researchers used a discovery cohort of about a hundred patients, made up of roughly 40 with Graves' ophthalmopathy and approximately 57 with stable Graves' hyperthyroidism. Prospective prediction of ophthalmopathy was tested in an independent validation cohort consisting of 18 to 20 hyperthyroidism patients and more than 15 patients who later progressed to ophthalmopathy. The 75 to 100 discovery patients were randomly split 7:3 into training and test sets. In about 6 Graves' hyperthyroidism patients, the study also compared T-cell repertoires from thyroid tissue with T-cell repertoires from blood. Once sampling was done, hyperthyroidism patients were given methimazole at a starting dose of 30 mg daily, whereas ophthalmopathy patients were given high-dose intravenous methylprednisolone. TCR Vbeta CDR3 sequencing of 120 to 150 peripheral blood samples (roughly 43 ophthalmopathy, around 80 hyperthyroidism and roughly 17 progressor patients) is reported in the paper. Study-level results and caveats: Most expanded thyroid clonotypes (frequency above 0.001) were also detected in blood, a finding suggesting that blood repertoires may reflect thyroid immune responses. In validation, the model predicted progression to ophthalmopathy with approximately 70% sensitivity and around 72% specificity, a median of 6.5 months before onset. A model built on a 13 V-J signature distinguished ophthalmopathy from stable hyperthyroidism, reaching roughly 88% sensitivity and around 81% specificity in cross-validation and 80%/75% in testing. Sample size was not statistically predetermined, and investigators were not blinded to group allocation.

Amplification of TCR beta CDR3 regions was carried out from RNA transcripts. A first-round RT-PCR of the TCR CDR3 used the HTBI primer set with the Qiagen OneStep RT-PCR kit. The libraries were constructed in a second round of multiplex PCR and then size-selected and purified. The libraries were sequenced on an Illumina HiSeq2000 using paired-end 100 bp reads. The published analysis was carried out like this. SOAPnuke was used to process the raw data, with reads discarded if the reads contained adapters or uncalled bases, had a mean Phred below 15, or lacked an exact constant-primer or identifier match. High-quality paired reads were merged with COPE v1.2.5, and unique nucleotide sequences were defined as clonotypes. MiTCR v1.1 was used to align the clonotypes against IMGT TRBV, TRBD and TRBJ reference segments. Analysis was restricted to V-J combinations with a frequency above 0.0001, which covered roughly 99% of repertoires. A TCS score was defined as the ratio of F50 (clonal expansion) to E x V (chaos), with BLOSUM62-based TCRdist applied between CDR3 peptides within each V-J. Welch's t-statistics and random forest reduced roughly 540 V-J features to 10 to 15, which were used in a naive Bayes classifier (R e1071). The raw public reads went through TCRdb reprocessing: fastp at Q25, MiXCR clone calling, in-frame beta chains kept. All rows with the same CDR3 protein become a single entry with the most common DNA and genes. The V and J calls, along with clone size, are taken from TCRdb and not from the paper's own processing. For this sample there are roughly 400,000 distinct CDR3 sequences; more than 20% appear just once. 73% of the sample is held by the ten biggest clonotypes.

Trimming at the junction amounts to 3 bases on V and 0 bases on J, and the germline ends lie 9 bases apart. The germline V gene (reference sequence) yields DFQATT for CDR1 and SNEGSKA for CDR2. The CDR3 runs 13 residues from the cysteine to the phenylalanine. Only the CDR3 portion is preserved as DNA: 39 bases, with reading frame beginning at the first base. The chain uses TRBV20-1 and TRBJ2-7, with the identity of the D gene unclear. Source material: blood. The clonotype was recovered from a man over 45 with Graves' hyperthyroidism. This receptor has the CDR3 CSARIWDSYEQYF. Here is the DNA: TGCAGTGCTAGGATTTGGGACTCCTACGAGCAGTACTTC.